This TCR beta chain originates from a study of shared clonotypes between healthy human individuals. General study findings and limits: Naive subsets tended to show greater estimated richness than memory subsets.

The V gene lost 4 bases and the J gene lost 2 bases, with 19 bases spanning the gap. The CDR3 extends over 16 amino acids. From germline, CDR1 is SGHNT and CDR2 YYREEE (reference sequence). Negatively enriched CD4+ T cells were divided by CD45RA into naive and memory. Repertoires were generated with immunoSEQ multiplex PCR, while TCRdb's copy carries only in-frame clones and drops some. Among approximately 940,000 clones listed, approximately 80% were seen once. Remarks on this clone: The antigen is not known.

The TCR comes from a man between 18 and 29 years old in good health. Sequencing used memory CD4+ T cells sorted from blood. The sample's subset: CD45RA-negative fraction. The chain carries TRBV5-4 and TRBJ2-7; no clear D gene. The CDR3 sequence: CASSPSFGSRTYEQYF. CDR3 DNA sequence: TGTGCCAGCAGCCCCAGCTTCGGCTCCAGGACCTACGAGCAGTACTTC.